This paragraph reports one T cell receptor beta chain. The antigen is unknown. With V trimmed by 5 bases and J by 3 bases, 5 bases remained unmatched. Germline V gene data show CDR1 as MDHEN and CDR2 as SYDVKM. The CDR3 contains 15 residues. The sample originates from a study of shared clonotypes between healthy human individuals. Study-wide findings and caveats: Investigators expected sequencing depth to affect clonotype sharing among donors.

Here immunoSEQ multiplex PCR was the method, and the copy in TCRdb shows in-frame clones only, minus some. This table holds about 1.5 million clones, approximately 98% found once. The sequencing sample was made of naive CD4+ T cells sorted from blood. The sample's subset: CD45RA+ positively selected. This TCR came from a man aged 30 to 45 in good health. This chain links TRBV28 with TRBJ2-7; 12 positions match TRBD2. The chain's CDR3 is CASSPTSGRLYEQYF. The CDR3 bases are TGTGCCAGCAGTCCCACTAGCGGGAGGCTCTACGAGCAGTACTTC.